The entry below gives a single T cell receptor (beta chain) sequence along with its context. What it recognizes is unknown. Trimming removed 7 bases from V and 2 bases from J, with 24 bases in between. The CDR3 runs to 18 residues. This sample was included in a study of response to subunit inactivated influenza vaccine. Findings of the study overall: Researchers suggested that each seasonal influenza vaccination recruits few new T cells.

Each CDR3 protein gets one entry after TCRdb re-called the RT-PCR reads with MiXCR. The sample has over 400,000 distinct CDR3 sequences; 13% are singletons. The sequence was obtained from a man aged 50 to 59 who received an inactivated influenza vaccine. The chain is built from TRBV12-3 or TRBV12-4 and TRBJ2-1; either TRBD1 or TRBD2 may fit D (6 bases each). The sequencing used PBMCs from blood, collected roughly 45 days after vaccination. The CDR3 DNA reads TGTGCCAGCACACACATAGGGGGGACACACAATACCTACAATGAGCAGTTCTTC. It yields the protein CASTHIGGTHNTYNEQFF.